Each of the 30 T cell receptor beta chains below was sequenced from the same sample in a study of T cells in Graves' hyperthyroidism and ophthalmopathy. Amplified TCR beta CDR3 regions came from RNA transcripts. The primer set for the first-round RT-PCR of the TCR CDR3 was HTBI. TCRdb reprocessed the multiplex PCR reads with MiXCR, giving one entry per CDR3 protein. The table includes about half a million distinct CDR3 sequences, 15% to 20% detected once. The sequencing sample was made of blood. The receptors were gathered from a man aged 40-55 years with Graves' ophthalmopathy.

This clonotype was seen a handful of times. V usage is TRBV10-3 and J usage is TRBJ2-7, with 7 bases aligning to TRBD2. The V gene end was trimmed by 10 bases and the J gene end by 3 bases; junction bases not matched to a gene: 6. CDR1 is ENHRY, CDR2 SYGVKD, per germline. This CDR3 has 12 residues. The CDR3 DNA is TGTGCCACACAACCGGGGGGCTACGAGCAGTACTTC. Amino acid sequence: CATQPGGYEQYF.

The CDR3 sequence: CASGGQYTDTQYF. CDR3 bases: TGTGCCAGCGGGGGACAGTACACAGATACGCAGTATTTT. The chain recombines TRBV7-2 with TRBJ2-3; 7 nucleotides match TRBD1. Germline CDR1 reads SGHTA; CDR2 reads FQGNSA. The CDR3 length is 13 residues. V was pared by 8 bases and J by 2 bases, with 4 bases of the junction left unmatched. Using reference TRBV7-2 and TRBJ2-3 for the parts outside the CDR3, the full variable domain is GAGVSQSPSNKVTEKGKDVELRCDPISGHTALYWYRQSLGQGLEFLIYFQGNSAPDKSGLPSDRFSAERTGGSVSTLTIQRTQQEDSAVYLCASGGQYTDTQYFGPGTRLTVL.

This clonotype was seen a few times. The chain has TRBV30 and TRBJ1-2; no clear D gene. Germline V gives CDR1 GTSNPN, CDR2 SVGIG (reference sequence). The V gene lost 0 bases and the J gene lost 12 bases, with 14 bases spanning the gap. The CDR3 contains 12 residues. In DNA, the CDR3 is TGTGCCTGGAGTGTATTCGGAGGCCCAAACACCTTC. It specifies CAWSVFGGPNTF.

This rearrangement joins TRBV2 to TRBJ2-2; D is tentatively TRBD1 or TRBD2 (6 bases each). Germline CDR1 reads SNHLY; CDR2 reads FYNNEI. CDR3 length: 14 amino acids. Trimming took off 4 bases at V and 3 bases at J, with 9 bases between the two ends. The CDR3 DNA reads TGTGCCAGCAGTGTGGAGGGGGACACCGGGGAGCTGTTTTTT. It specifies CASSVEGDTGELFF.

The chain combines TRBV12-3 or TRBV12-4 with TRBJ2-2; D ambiguous. V shed 3 bases and J shed 6 bases, with 5 bases lying between them. The CDR3 is 12 residues long. CDR3 region: CASSLIAGELFF. CDR3 coding DNA: TGTGCCAGCAGTTTGATAGCCGGGGAGCTGTTTTTT.

As to this clonotype: Possible read error: a much larger clone is one base away. This likely comes from a read error, as the CDR3 has no conserved phenylalanine or tryptophan at its end. The V call is TRBV6-1, the J call TRBJ1-5; D not certain. The CDR3 sequence is 13 residues long. The germline V gene encodes CDR1 MNHNS and CDR2 SASEGT. Between the trimmed V and J ends, which lost 3 bases and 7 bases, there was a span of 10 bases. CDR3 DNA sequence: TGTGCCAGCAGTGATAACTCGGGACAGCCCCAGCATTCT. It specifies CASSDNSGQPQHS.

This clonotype was counted between two and nine times. The V call is TRBV11-1, the J call TRBJ1-2; 10 bases match TRBD1. The CDR3 is 13 residues long. The V gene end was trimmed by 4 bases and the J gene end by 7 bases; junction bases not matched to a gene: 3. Germline V gene sequence: CDR1 SGHAT, CDR2 FQDESV (reference sequence). The CDR3 here is CASSYGTGVGYTF. In DNA, the CDR3 is TGTGCCAGCAGCTACGGGACAGGGGTTGGCTACACCTTC.

This clonotype was detected a few times. The chain recombines TRBV6-5 with TRBJ2-2; 8 bases line up with TRBD1. Germline V gives CDR1 MNHEY, CDR2 SVGAGI. The CDR3 covers 15 residues. V gave up 6 bases and J gave up 7 bases; unmatched junction bases: 10. The chain's CDR3 is CASRLQGGLGGELFF. Here the CDR3 DNA reads TGTGCCAGCAGATTACAGGGGGGATTGGGCGGGGAGCTGTTTTTT.

This clonotype was seen many times. The chain carries TRBV11-3 and TRBJ2-1; possibly TRBD1 or TRBD2 for D (5 bases each). The CDR3 consists of 14 residues. V was pared by 1 base and J by 9 bases, with 13 bases between. Germline values: CDR1 SGHNT, CDR2 YENEEA. CDR3 sequence (DNA): TGTGCCAGCAGCTTAGGGTTAGGGGAGAGTGAGCAGTTCTTC. The encoded protein is CASSLGLGESEQFF.

The table lists this clonotype with a few counts. This rearrangement joins TRBV12-3 or TRBV12-4 to TRBJ2-1, with D possibly matching TRBD2 (6 bases). This CDR3 contains 15 residues. Trimming removed 3 bases from V and 4 bases from J, with 13 bases in between. DNA for the CDR3: TGTGCCAGCAGTTTCTGGTTAGCGGAATACAATGAGCAGTTCTTC. It encodes CASSFWLAEYNEQFF.

This clonotype occurred a few times. The chain combines TRBV7-6 with TRBJ1-5; 7 nucleotides align to TRBD1. The V gene end was trimmed by 1 base and the J gene end by 4 bases; junction bases not matched to a gene: 10. The germline gives CDR1 SGHVS, CDR2 FNYEAQ. The CDR3 consists of 17 residues. CDR3 nucleotides: TGTGCCAGCAGCTTAGATTCTTCTACGGACAGGAATCAGCCCCAGCATTTT. Its protein product is CASSLDSSTDRNQPQHF.

This clonotype was seen only a few times. The CDR3 region has the DNA TGTGCCAGCAGTTTGTCGGGGGGTGGGGCCAACGTCCTGACTTTC. The encoded protein is CASSLSGGGANVLTF. The chain combines TRBV2 with TRBJ2-6; 7 bases line up with TRBD2. Trimming cost V 5 bases and J 3 bases; bases outside gene matches: 4. Germline lookup yields CDR1 SNHLY and CDR2 FYNNEI. This CDR3 contains 15 residues.

This clonotype showed up many times. The J gene is TRBJ2-2, the V gene TRBV12-3 or TRBV12-4; D may match TRBD1 or TRBD2 (5 bases each). The CDR3 totals 15 residues. Trimming stripped 6 bases from V and 8 bases from J, with 19 bases between. The CDR3 nucleotides read TGTGCCAGCAGCCCCGGGGCGCAGGGCTTTGGGGAGCTGTTTTTT. Translating it yields CASSPGAQGFGELFF.

The chain uses TRBV12-5 and TRBJ2-2, with 10 bases identical to TRBD1. J was trimmed by 6 bases and V by 3 bases; bases with no gene match: 10. CDR1 and CDR2 from the germline V gene are LGHNT and FRNRAP. The CDR3 sequence is 17 residues long. The CDR3 region is CASGLWDRGKTAGELFF. CDR3 bases: TGTGCTAGTGGTTTATGGGACAGGGGAAAAACTGCCGGGGAGCTGTTTTTT.

The chain recombines TRBV7-2 with TRBJ2-4, with 8 bases matching TRBD1. CDR1 and CDR2 (germline): SGHTA, FQGNSA. V lost 2 bases, J lost 6 bases, and 12 bases stayed unmatched. The CDR3 sequence is 17 residues long. Written as DNA, the CDR3 is TGTGCCAGCAGCTTACGGATCGCCGGCACAGGGGGAAACATTCAGTACTTC. Protein sequence: CASSLRIAGTGGNIQYF.

This clonotype was seen ten or more times. The chain employs TRBV3-1 and TRBJ2-1; D may correspond to TRBD1 or TRBD2 (5 bases each). The ends were cut back, 4 bases at V and 7 bases at J, with 20 bases in the middle. The CDR3 has 16 amino acids. Germline CDR1 and CDR2: LGHDT and YNNKEL (reference sequence). CDR3 in amino acids: CASSPPGTVLGNEQFF. The CDR3 coding sequence is TGTGCCAGCAGCCCGCCCGGGACGGTCTTAGGTAATGAGCAGTTCTTC.

This clonotype was counted many times. The chain employs TRBV20-1 and TRBJ2-1; D ambiguous. The V gene lost 0 bases and the J gene lost 5 bases, with 11 bases spanning the gap. CDR1 and CDR2 from the germline V gene are DFQATT and SNEGSKA (reference sequence). The CDR3 sequence is 14 residues long. CDR3 loop: CSARDQALNNEQFF. Here the CDR3 DNA reads TGCAGTGCTAGAGATCAGGCCCTTAACAATGAGCAGTTCTTC.

This clonotype was detected many times. The chain couples TRBV27 to TRBJ1-2, with 9 bases that match TRBD1. This CDR3 is 16 amino acids long. In germline, CDR1 is MNHEY, CDR2 SMNVEV (reference sequence). The trim removed 2 bases at V and 2 bases at J, leaving 6 bases unmatched. The CDR3 sequence is CASSLAGTGHNYGYTF. The CDR3 DNA is TGTGCCAGCAGTTTAGCCGGGACAGGGCACAACTATGGCTACACCTTC.

V usage is TRBV20-1 and J usage is TRBJ2-7; perhaps TRBD1 as D (6 bases). V lost 6 bases, J lost 2 bases, and 14 bases lay in between. Germline V CDR1 and CDR2: DFQATT, SNEGSKA (reference sequence). CDR3 length: 13 amino acids. CDR3 protein: CSAQTQGTYEQYF. CDR3 sequence (DNA): TGCAGTGCCCAGACTCAGGGGACCTACGAGCAGTACTTC.

This clonotype has ten or more counts. The CDR3 DNA is TGTGCCATCAGTGCCGGACGGAGAAACACTGAAGCTTTCTTT. This encodes CAISAGRRNTEAFF. V usage is TRBV10-3 and J usage is TRBJ1-1, with D unclear. This CDR3 contains 14 residues. Trimming removed 4 bases from V and 2 bases from J, with 11 bases in between. The V gene's germline CDR1 is ENHRY and CDR2 SYGVKD.

The sample holds one count of this clonotype. The chain has TRBV19 and TRBJ1-2; maybe TRBD1 (5 bases). This CDR3 has 15 residues. V was pared by 6 bases and J by 4 bases, with 18 bases between. Germline assignment: CDR1 LNHDA and CDR2 SQIVND (reference sequence). The CDR3 reads CASSSSRDVRYGYTF. The DNA of the CDR3 is TGTGCCAGTAGCAGCTCCCGGGACGTTCGCTATGGCTACACCTTC. Drawing the rest from reference TRBV19 and TRBJ1-2, the complete variable domain is DGGITQSPKYLFRKEGQNVTLSCEQNLNHDAMYWYRQDPGQGLRLIYYSQIVNDFQKGDIAEGYSVSREKKESFPLTVTSAQKNPTAFYLCASSSSRDVRYGYTFGSGTRLTVV.

This clonotype was recorded a few times. The chain employs TRBV5-1 and TRBJ1-2; D call uncertain. There are 15 residues in the CDR3. V lost 0 bases to trimming and J lost 6 bases, with 15 bases between them. Germline values: CDR1 SGHRS, CDR2 YFSETQ. The CDR3, as DNA: TGCGCCAGCAGCTTGGCCGGCCAGGACGGGCATGGCTACACCTTC. Its protein is CASSLAGQDGHGYTF.

This clonotype was observed a handful of times. The J gene is TRBJ2-5, the V gene TRBV15, with 13 bases lining up with TRBD2. The CDR3 is made up of 16 amino acids. Germline trimming cut 0 bases from V and 4 bases from J; bases unmatched to any gene: 2. Germline V gene lookup returns CDR1 LNHNV and CDR2 YYDKDF (reference sequence). The CDR3 here is CATSRERTSGRETQYF. Here the CDR3 DNA reads TGTGCCACCAGCAGAGAGAGGACTAGCGGGAGAGAGACCCAGTACTTC. Filled out from reference TRBV15 and TRBJ2-5, the complete variable domain reads DAMVIQNPRYQVTQFGKPVTLSCSQTLNHNVMYWYQQKSSQAPKLLFHYYDKDFNNEADTPDNFQSRRPNTSFCFLDIRSPGLGDTAMYLCATSRERTSGRETQYFGPGTRLLVL.

The rearrangement uses TRBV10-3 and TRBJ2-7; TRBD2 aligns across 7 bases. V shed 6 bases, J shed 5 bases, and the junction held 7 bases outside the gene matches. The CDR3 loop spans 13 amino acids. Germline assignment: CDR1 ENHRY and CDR2 SYGVKD. The CDR3 spells CAIRSRGGDEQYF. The DNA of the CDR3 is TGTGCCATCAGGAGTCGGGGAGGGGACGAGCAGTACTTC.

This clonotype was recorded many times. This chain links TRBV11-2 with TRBJ2-3; no clear D gene. Trimming pared 0 bases from V and 2 bases from J, leaving 12 bases between. The CDR3 is 16 residues long. Germline V gene data show CDR1 as SGHAT and CDR2 as FQNNGV. The CDR3 protein is CASSLESDPTTDTQYF. DNA for the CDR3: TGTGCCAGCAGCTTAGAGTCAGATCCTACCACAGATACGCAGTATTTT.

The chain recombines TRBV29-1 with TRBJ2-2; 7 bases are shared with TRBD1. The CDR3 has 15 amino acids. Germline V gene data show CDR1 as SQVTM and CDR2 as ANQGSEA. Trimming removed 5 bases from V and 0 bases from J; junction bases left unmatched: 6. CDR3 in DNA: TGCAGCGTTACTACAGGGGCCACGAACACCGGGGAGCTGTTTTTT. Translating it yields CSVTTGATNTGELFF.

This clonotype was found many times. The J gene is TRBJ2-3, the V gene TRBV30; D gene unclear. This CDR3 is built from 13 residues. Trimming removed 4 bases from V and 6 bases from J, with 14 bases in between. The germline V gene encodes CDR1 GTSNPN and CDR2 SVGIG (reference sequence). DNA of the CDR3: TGTGCCTGGACCCCCGGCATGGTGGATACGCAGTATTTT. Translation: CAWTPGMVDTQYF.

On this clonotype itself: This may be a read error, as it is one base from a much larger clone. The genes are TRBV6-9 and TRBJ1-5; TRBD1 matches at 10 bases. CDR1 is MNHGY and CDR2 is SVAAGI in the germline V gene. The CDR3 has 16 amino acids. The CDR3 reads CACSSAQDRGGQPQHF. The CDR3 region has the DNA TGTGCCTGCAGTTCCGCACAGGACAGGGGGGGTCAGCCCCAGCATTTT.

This clonotype was recorded at least ten times. J is TRBJ1-2 and V is TRBV13; maybe TRBD1 (6 bases). CDR3 length equals 12 residues. The V end was cut by 7 bases, the J end by 6 bases, with 12 bases between. CDR1 is PRHDT and CDR2 is FYEKMQ in the germline V gene (reference sequence). CDR3 sequence (DNA): TGTGCCAGCAAGGGAGGGGGTGATGGCTACACCTTC. The encoded protein is CASKGGGDGYTF.

The V and J genes are TRBV7-8 and TRBJ2-7; 7 positions match TRBD2. This CDR3 contains 16 residues. From germline, CDR1 is SGHVS and CDR2 FQNEAQ. Trimming cost V 5 bases and J 2 bases; bases outside gene matches: 12. The CDR3 here is CASSQPQRERPYEQYF. For the CDR3, the DNA is TGTGCCAGCAGCCAGCCTCAGCGGGAAAGACCCTACGAGCAGTACTTC.